This TCR beta chain was recovered during a study of blood T cell repertoires in COVID-19. Study background: Material from acute and convalescent COVID-19 was sourced from the United States, Italy and Spain. Sources were T cells, B-cell-depleted T cells, or PBMCs; the material itself was cDNA or gDNA.

CDR1 and CDR2 from the germline V gene are LGHDT and YNNKEL (reference sequence). The CDR3 has 13 amino acids. V gave up 2 bases and J gave up 5 bases, with 9 bases separating them. The Seattle patients, enrolled during active infection, were followed longitudinally. Original processing methods: Estimated nucleated cell counts came from reference gene primer amplification. The data were produced by immunoSEQ multiplex PCR, yet TCRdb's version contains in-frame clones alone and is incomplete. V and J calls and clone size come straight from that table; D and trimming were deduced from the DNA. The data hold about 220,000 clones, with 75% to 90% observed a single time.

The sample consisted of peripheral blood. This chain uses TRBV3-1 (or the pseudogene TRBV3-2) with TRBJ1-1, with unresolved D. The clonotype comes from a woman aged 70-85 years with COVID-19, enrolled during active disease. Here the CDR3 DNA reads TGTGCCAGCAGCCAACGCGGGATGACTGAAGCTTTCTTT. The encoded protein is CASSQRGMTEAFF.